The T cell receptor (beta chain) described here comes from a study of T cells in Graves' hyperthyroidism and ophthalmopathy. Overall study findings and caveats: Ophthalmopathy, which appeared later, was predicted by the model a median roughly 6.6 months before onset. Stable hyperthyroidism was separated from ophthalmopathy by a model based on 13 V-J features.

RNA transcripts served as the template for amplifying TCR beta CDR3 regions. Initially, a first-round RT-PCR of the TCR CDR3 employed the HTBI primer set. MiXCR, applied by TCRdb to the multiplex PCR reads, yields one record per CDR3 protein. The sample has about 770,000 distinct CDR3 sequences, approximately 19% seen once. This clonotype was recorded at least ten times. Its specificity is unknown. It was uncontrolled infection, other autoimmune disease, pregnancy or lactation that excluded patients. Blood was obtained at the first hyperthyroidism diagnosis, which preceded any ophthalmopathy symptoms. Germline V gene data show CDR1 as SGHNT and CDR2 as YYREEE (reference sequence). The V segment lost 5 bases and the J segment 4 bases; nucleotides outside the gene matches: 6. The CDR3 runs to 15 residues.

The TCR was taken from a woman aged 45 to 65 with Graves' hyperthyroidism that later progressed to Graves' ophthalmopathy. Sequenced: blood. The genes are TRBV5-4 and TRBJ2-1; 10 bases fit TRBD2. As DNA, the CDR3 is TGTGCCAGCAGACGAGCGGGGGGGTCTTACAATGAGCAGTTCTTC. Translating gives CASRRAGGSYNEQFF. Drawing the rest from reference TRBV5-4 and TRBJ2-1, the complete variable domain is ETGVTQSPTHLIKTRGQQVTLRCSSQSGHNTVSWYQQALGQGPQFIFQYYREEENGRGNFPPRFSGLQFPNYSSELNVNALELDDSALYLCASRRAGGSYNEQFFGPGTRLTVL.